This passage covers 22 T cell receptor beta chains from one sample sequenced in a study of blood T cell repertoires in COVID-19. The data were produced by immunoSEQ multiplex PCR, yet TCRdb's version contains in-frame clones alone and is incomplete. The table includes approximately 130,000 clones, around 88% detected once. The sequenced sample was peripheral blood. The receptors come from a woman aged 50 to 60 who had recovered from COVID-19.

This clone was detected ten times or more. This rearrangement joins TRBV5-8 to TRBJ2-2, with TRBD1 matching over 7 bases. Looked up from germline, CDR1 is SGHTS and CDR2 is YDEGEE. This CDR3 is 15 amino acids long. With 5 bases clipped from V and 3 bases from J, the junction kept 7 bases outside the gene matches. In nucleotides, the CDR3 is TGTGCCAGCAGAAAGAAACAGGGGCACACCGGGGAGCTGTTTTTT. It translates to CASRKKQGHTGELFF.

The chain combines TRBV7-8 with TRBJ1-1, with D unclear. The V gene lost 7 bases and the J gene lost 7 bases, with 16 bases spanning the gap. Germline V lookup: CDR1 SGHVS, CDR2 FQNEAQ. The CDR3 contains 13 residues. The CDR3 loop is CASNLRRIVEAFF. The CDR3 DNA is TGTGCCAGCAACCTGCGGAGGATAGTTGAAGCTTTCTTT.

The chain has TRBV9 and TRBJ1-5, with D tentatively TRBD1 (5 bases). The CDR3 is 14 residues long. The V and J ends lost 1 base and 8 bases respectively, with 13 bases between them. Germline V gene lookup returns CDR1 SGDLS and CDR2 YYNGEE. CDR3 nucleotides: TGTGCCAGCAGCGTACGGGGGGGATCGGAGCCCCAGCATTTT. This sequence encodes CASSVRGGSEPQHF.

The CDR3 region is CASKDQTGGITEAFF. In DNA form, the CDR3 reads TGTGCCAGTAAAGACCAGACAGGGGGCATCACTGAAGCTTTCTTT. V is TRBV19 and J is TRBJ1-1; the match to TRBD1 covers 10 bases. CDR3 size: 15 residues. Germline V gene data show CDR1 as LNHDA and CDR2 as SQIVND (reference sequence). Trimming cost V 7 bases and J 4 bases; bases outside gene matches: 9.

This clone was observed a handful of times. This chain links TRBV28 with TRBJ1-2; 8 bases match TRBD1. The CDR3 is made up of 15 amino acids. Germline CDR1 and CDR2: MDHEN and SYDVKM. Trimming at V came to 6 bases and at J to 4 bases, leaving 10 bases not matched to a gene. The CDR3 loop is CASSRTGTGIYGYTF. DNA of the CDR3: TGTGCCAGCAGCCGAACCGGGACAGGCATCTATGGCTACACCTTC.

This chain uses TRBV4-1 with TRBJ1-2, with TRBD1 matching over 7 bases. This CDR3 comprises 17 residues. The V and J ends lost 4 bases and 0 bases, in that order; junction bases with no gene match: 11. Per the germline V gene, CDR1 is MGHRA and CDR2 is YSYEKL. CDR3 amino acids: CASSRLGGRGPNYGYTF. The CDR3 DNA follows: TGCGCCAGCAGCCGCCTAGGGGGCCGGGGGCCTAACTATGGCTACACCTTC.

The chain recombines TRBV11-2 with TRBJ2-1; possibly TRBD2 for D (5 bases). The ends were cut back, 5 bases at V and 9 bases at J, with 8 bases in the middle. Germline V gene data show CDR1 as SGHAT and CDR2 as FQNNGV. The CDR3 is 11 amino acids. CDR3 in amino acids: CASSVSVEQFF. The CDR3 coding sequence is TGTGCCAGCAGCGTTAGCGTTGAGCAGTTCTTC.

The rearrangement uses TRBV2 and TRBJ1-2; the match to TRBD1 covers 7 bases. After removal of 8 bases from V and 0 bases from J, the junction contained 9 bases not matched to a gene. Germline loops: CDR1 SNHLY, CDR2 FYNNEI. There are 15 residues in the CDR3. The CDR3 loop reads CASGRGALANYGYTF. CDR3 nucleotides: TGTGCCAGCGGCAGGGGGGCCCTAGCTAACTATGGCTACACCTTC.

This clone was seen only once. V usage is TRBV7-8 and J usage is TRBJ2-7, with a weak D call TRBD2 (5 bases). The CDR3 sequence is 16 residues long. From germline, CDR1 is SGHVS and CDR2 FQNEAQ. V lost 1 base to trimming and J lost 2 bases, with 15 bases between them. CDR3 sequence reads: CASSLDQAATTYEQYF. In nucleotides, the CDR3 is TGTGCCAGCAGCTTAGATCAAGCGGCAACTACCTACGAGCAGTACTTC.

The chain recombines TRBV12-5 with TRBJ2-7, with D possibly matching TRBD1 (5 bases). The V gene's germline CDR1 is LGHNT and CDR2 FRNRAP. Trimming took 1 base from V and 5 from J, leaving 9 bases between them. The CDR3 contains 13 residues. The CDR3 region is CASGLARGNEQYF. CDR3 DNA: TGTGCTAGTGGTTTGGCTAGGGGTAACGAGCAGTACTTC.

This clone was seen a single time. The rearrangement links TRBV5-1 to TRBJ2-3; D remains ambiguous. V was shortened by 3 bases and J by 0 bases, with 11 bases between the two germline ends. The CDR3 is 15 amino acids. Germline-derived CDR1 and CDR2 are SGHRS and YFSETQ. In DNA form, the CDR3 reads TGCGCCAGCAGCTGGCTCACGCCTAGCACAGATACGCAGTATTTT. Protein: CASSWLTPSTDTQYF.

CDR3 coding DNA: TGTGCCTGGAGTGAGGTAGGGGGAAAACTGTTTTTT. Its translation is CAWSEVGGKLFF. The rearrangement joins TRBV30 to TRBJ1-4; weak D call: TRBD1 (6 bases). Germline V gives CDR1 GTSNPN, CDR2 SVGIG (reference sequence). V lost 1 base and J 10 bases, leaving 10 bases between the germline ends. This CDR3 spans 12 amino acids.

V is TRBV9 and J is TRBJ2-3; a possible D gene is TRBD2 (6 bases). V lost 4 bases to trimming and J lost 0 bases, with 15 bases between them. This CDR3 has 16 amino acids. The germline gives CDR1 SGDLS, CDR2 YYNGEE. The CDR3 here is CASSPRGGLSTDTQYF. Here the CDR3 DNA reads TGTGCCAGCAGCCCAAGGGGAGGACTAAGCACAGATACGCAGTATTTT.

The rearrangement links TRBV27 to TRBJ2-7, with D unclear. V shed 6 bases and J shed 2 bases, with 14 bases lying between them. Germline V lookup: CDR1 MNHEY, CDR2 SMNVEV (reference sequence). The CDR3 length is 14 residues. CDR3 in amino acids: CASRAFLATYEQYF. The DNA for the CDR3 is TGTGCCAGCAGGGCCTTTTTGGCCACCTACGAGCAGTACTTC.

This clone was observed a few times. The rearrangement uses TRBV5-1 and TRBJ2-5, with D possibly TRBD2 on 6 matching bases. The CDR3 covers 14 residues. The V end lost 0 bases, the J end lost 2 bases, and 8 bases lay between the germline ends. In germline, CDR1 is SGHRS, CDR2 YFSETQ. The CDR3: CASSLGDLQETQYF. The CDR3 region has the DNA TGCGCCAGCAGCTTGGGGGACTTACAAGAGACCCAGTACTTC. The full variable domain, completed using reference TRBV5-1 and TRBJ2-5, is KAGVTQTPRYLIKTRGQQVTLSCSPISGHRSVSWYQQTPGQGLQFLFEYFSETQRNKGNFPGRFSGRQFSNSRSEMNVSTLELGDSALYLCASSLGDLQETQYFGPGTRLLVL.

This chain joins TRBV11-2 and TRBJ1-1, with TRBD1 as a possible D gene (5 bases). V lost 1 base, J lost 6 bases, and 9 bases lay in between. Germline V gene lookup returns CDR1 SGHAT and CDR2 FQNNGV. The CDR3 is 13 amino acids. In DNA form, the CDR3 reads TGTGCCAGCAGCTTAGGCAGGGCCCCTGAAGCTTTCTTT. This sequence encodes CASSLGRAPEAFF.

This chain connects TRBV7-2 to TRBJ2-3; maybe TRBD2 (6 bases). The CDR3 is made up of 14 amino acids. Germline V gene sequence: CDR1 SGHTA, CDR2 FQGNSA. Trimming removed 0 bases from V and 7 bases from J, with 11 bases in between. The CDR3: CASSLAGAGNTQYF. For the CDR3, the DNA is TGTGCCAGCAGCTTAGCAGGGGCGGGGAATACGCAGTATTTT.

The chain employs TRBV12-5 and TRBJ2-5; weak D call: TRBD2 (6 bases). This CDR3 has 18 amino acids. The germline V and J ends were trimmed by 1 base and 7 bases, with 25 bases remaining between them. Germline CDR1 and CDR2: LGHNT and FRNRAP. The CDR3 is CASGLGQLGGGIRSTQYF. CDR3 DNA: TGTGCTAGTGGTTTGGGCCAATTAGGTGGCGGGATTAGGTCGACCCAGTACTTC.

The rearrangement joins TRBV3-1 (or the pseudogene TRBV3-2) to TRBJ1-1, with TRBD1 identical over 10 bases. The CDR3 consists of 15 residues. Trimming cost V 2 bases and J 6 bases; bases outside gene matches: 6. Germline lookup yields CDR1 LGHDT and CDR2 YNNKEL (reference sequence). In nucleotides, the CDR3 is TGTGCCAGCAGCCAATCCCGGACAGGGGGAGCTGAAGCTTTCTTT. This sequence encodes CASSQSRTGGAEAFF.

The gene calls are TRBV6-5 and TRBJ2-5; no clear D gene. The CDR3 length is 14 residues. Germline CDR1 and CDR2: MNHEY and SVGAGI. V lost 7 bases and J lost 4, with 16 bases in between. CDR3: CASTNGARPETQYF. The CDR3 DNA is TGTGCCAGCACCAACGGCGCCAGGCCAGAGACCCAGTACTTC.

The DNA for the CDR3 is TGTGCCAGCAGCCGACAGGGAAATTCACCCCTCCACTTT. Residues: CASSRQGNSPLHF. This chain uses TRBV3-1 (or the pseudogene TRBV3-2) with TRBJ1-6; 7 nucleotides match TRBD1. From germline, CDR1 is LGHDT and CDR2 YNNKEL (reference sequence). The CDR3 has 13 residues. Germline trimming cut 4 bases from V and 7 bases from J; bases unmatched to any gene: 1.

The CDR3 loop reads CASSYRGGGNTIYF. The CDR3 DNA reads as TGTGCCAGTTCTTACAGGGGAGGTGGAAACACCATATATTTT. The gene calls are TRBV6-5 and TRBJ1-3, with 7 bases lining up with TRBD1. This CDR3 comprises 14 residues. Per germline, CDR1 MNHEY and CDR2 SVGAGI. V trimming: 9 bases; J trimming: 3 bases; junction bases outside the gene matches: 8.